Each of the 8 T cell receptor beta chains below was sequenced from the same sample in a study of CD8 T cells in ankylosing spondylitis. From the 5' RACE reads, TCRdb called clonotypes with MiXCR, one entry per CDR3 protein. The sample yields around 300,000 distinct CDR3 sequences, around 15% seen once. Sample: blood, either unsorted or a sorted T cell fraction (not recorded which). These TCRs come from a male donor with ankylosing spondylitis or in good health (not recorded which).

Only a few counts were recorded for this clonotype. The chain is built from TRBV5-1 and TRBJ2-3; D remains ambiguous. Trimming shortened V by 0 bases and J by 6 bases, and 11 bases separated the two germline ends. There are 14 residues in the CDR3. Germline V gene sequence: CDR1 SGHRS, CDR2 YFSETQ. Here the CDR3 DNA reads TGCGCCAGCAGCTTGGAGGCAGTCGGGGATACGCAGTATTTT. Amino acid sequence: CASSLEAVGDTQYF.

The V gene is TRBV27, the J gene TRBJ2-1, with 7 bases aligning to TRBD1. Germline CDR1 reads MNHEY; CDR2 reads SMNVEV (reference sequence). V dropped 5 bases and J dropped 2; count of bases not matched to a gene: 9. This CDR3 spans 16 amino acids. In DNA form, the CDR3 reads TGTGCCAGCAGTGTCCCGGGACAGAGCCCCTACAATGAGCAGTTCTTC. It yields the protein CASSVPGQSPYNEQFF.

This clonotype was counted many times. The V gene is TRBV29-1, the J gene TRBJ2-5; D is possibly TRBD2 (6 bases). Trimming took 3 bases from V and 5 from J, leaving 10 bases between them. The germline CDR1 and CDR2 sequences are SQVTM and ANQGSEA. The length of the CDR3 is 12 residues. The DNA of the CDR3 is TGCAGCGTTGACCCGGGGGAGGAGACCCAGTACTTC. This encodes CSVDPGEETQYF.

The V and J genes are TRBV5-5 and TRBJ1-2; D not resolved. Germline CDR1 and CDR2: SGHKS and YYEKEE (reference sequence). The germline V and J ends were trimmed by 1 base and 3 bases, with 10 bases remaining between them. CDR3 length: 14 residues. CDR3 amino acids: CASSLLRTDYGYTF. The CDR3 DNA is TGTGCCAGCAGCTTGTTGCGGACGGACTATGGCTACACCTTC.

For this clonotype: Possible read error: a much larger clone is one base away. This chain uses TRBV12-3 or TRBV12-4 with TRBJ2-7; 9 nucleotides match TRBD1. V shed 4 bases and J 2 bases; nucleotides not matched to a gene: 6. The CDR3 is made up of 15 amino acids. This chain's CDR3 is CASSSADRGPYEQYF. In nucleotides, the CDR3 is TGTGCCAGCAGTTCAGCGGACAGGGGACCCTACGAGCAGTACTTC.

The chain uses TRBV10-3 and TRBJ1-6; D not certain. V was cut by 0 bases and J by 7 bases, with 1 base left in between. CDR1 is ENHRY and CDR2 is SYGVKD in the germline V gene. The CDR3 length is 12 residues. For the CDR3, the DNA is TGTGCCATCAGTGAGTCGAATTCACCCCTCCACTTT. Its protein is CAISESNSPLHF.

This clonotype was counted only a few times. The chain links TRBV5-5 to TRBJ1-2; D is uncertain. This CDR3 spans 15 amino acids. V was shortened by 0 bases and J by 0 bases, with 9 bases between the two germline ends. CDR1 and CDR2 (germline): SGHKS, YYEKEE (reference sequence). The CDR3 DNA is TGTGCCAGCAGCTTGGACTACGCTTCTAACTATGGCTACACCTTC. Its protein is CASSLDYASNYGYTF.

V and J are TRBV6-5 and TRBJ1-4; D gene ambiguous. Per germline, CDR1 MNHEY and CDR2 SVGAGI. The CDR3 is 15 residues long. V lost 4 bases and J lost 3, with 12 bases in between. The CDR3 nucleotides are TGTGCCAGCAGTTGGAGGAAGGTGGCTAATGAAAAACTGTTTTTT. Translated, it gives CASSWRKVANEKLFF.